The 15 T cell receptor beta chains listed next were all sequenced from one sample in a study of beta chain features in type 1 diabetes. The entirety of the isolated RNA underwent reverse transcription, so expressed TCRB transcripts were sequenced. Some clones are missing from TCRdb's copy, which holds only in-frame ones; the method was immunoSEQ multiplex PCR. The table lists about 640,000 clones, roughly 12% of them singletons, with over 0.1% in the top ten. The antigens for these receptors are not known. Study-wide results and caveats: Shorter TCRB CDR3s, moderately but significantly so, were found in Type 1 diabetes patients in all four CD4+ subsets.

Sequenced: naive CD4+ T cells from blood. These TCRs come from a man aged 30 to 45 with type 1 diabetes.

V gene TRBV4-3 combines with J gene TRBJ1-4, with D uncertain. The V end lost 4 bases, the J end lost 7 bases, and 16 bases lay between the germline ends. Germline V gene lookup returns CDR1 LGHNA and CDR2 YSLEER. This CDR3 region has 15 residues. The CDR3 reads CASSRRGYEAEKLFF. The DNA for the CDR3 is TGCGCCAGCAGCCGGCGGGGATACGAGGCTGAAAAACTGTTTTTT.

In this sample, this clone turned up a few times. V gene TRBV7-8 combines with J gene TRBJ1-6; TRBD1 agrees at 7 bases. J was trimmed by 8 bases and V by 5 bases; bases with no gene match: 6. The germline V gene has CDR1 SGHVS and CDR2 FQNEAQ. This CDR3 contains 14 residues. The CDR3 reads CASSPGQLDSPLHF. The CDR3 bases are TGTGCCAGCAGCCCGGGACAGTTGGATTCACCCCTCCACTTT. The whole variable domain, filled in from reference TRBV7-8 and TRBJ1-6, reads GAGVSQSPRYKVAKRGQDVALRCDPISGHVSLFWYQQALGQGPEFLTYFQNEAQLDKSGLPSDRFFAERPEGSVSTLKIQRTQQEDSAVYLCASSPGQLDSPLHFGNGTRLTVT.

This clone was observed a handful of times. The chain is built from TRBV4-3 and TRBJ1-4, with D unclear. V lost 3 bases and J lost 8, with 10 bases in between. This CDR3 has 13 residues. Looked up from germline, CDR1 is LGHNA and CDR2 is YSLEER. The CDR3 sequence: CASSHRVGEKLFF. Here the CDR3 DNA reads TGCGCCAGCAGCCACCGGGTAGGAGAAAAACTGTTTTTT.

This clone was observed a few times. This chain connects TRBV5-6 to TRBJ2-2, with TRBD2 matching over 8 bases. Germline V gene lookup returns CDR1 SGHDT and CDR2 YYEEEE. The CDR3 length is 16 residues. The J segment lost 7 bases and the V segment lost 4 bases, leaving 12 bases of the junction unmatched. As DNA, the CDR3 is TGTGCCAGCAGCCCGATCACTAGCGGTGTTGGCGGGGAGCTGTTTTTT. Protein product: CASSPITSGVGGELFF.

This clone was seen a handful of times. This chain joins TRBV29-1 and TRBJ1-2; D is ambiguous. Trimming took off 7 bases at V and 8 bases at J, with 14 bases between the two ends. This CDR3 is built from 11 residues. Per the germline V gene, CDR1 is SQVTM and CDR2 is ANQGSEA. CDR3 DNA: TGCAGCGCGGAGAGGCCGGGAGGCTACACCTTC. This sequence encodes CSAERPGGYTF.

This clone turned up a few times. V and J are TRBV4-2 and TRBJ1-5; D is ambiguous. This CDR3 is 13 amino acids long. Germline V gene sequence: CDR1 LGHNA, CDR2 YNFKEQ. V was pared by 2 bases and J by 8 bases, with 10 bases between. The CDR3 DNA sequence: TGTGCCAGCAGCCAACCGCAGGAAAAGCCCCAGCATTTT. It specifies CASSQPQEKPQHF.

The V call is TRBV4-3, the J call TRBJ2-5; 8 nucleotides agree with TRBD1. The V segment lost 0 bases and the J segment 5 bases; nucleotides outside the gene matches: 5. Germline V CDR1 and CDR2: LGHNA, YSLEER. CDR3 size: 15 residues. CDR3 loop: CASSQEGGQAETQYF. The DNA of the CDR3 is TGCGCCAGCAGCCAAGAAGGGGGACAGGCGGAGACCCAGTACTTC.

J is TRBJ2-7 and V is TRBV9, with a possible D match to TRBD1 (7 bases). Germline loops: CDR1 SGDLS, CDR2 YYNGEE. The CDR3 runs 16 residues. V was pared by 5 bases and J by 5 bases, with 23 bases between. This CDR3 reads CASSVSAGQTIHEQYF. As DNA, the CDR3 is TGTGCCAGCAGTGTCTCGGCGGGACAGACAATTCACGAGCAGTACTTC.

This clone has only a few counts. The chain combines TRBV6-5 with TRBJ1-2; 7 bases agree with TRBD1. With V trimmed by 6 bases and J by 8 bases, 9 bases remained unmatched. Germline CDR1 MNHEY, CDR2 SVGAGI. This CDR3 contains 13 residues. The CDR3 DNA sequence: TGTGCCAGCAGCCCAAGGGACAGTCAGGGCTACACCTTC. Protein: CASSPRDSQGYTF.

J is TRBJ2-3 and V is TRBV6-6; D call uncertain. Germline loops: CDR1 MNHNY, CDR2 SVGAGI (reference sequence). V lost 0 bases, J lost 3 bases, and 7 bases lay in between. The length of the CDR3 is 14 residues. The CDR3 DNA is TGTGCCAGCAGTTACTCGAAGATAACAGATACGCAGTATTTT. This translates into CASSYSKITDTQYF.

The genes are TRBV7-2 and TRBJ2-1; 13 bases line up with TRBD2. V was pared by 5 bases and J by 6 bases, with 4 bases of the junction left unmatched. This CDR3 has 15 residues. Germline loops: CDR1 SGHTA, CDR2 FQGNSA. CDR3 region: CASSPTSGGANEQFF. The CDR3 region has the DNA TGTGCCAGCAGCCCAACTAGCGGGGGGGCCAATGAGCAGTTCTTC.

The rearrangement uses TRBV6-5 and TRBJ2-7; 8 bases map to TRBD1. Germline loops: CDR1 MNHEY, CDR2 SVGAGI. This CDR3 region has 14 residues. Unmatched junction bases numbered 6, after V lost 3 bases and J lost 5 bases. Written as DNA, the CDR3 is TGTGCCAGCAGTTATGCCGGACAGGGCAACGAGCAGTACTTC. Its translation: CASSYAGQGNEQYF.

This clone was picked up a small number of times. The CDR3 DNA sequence: TGCGCCAGCAGCTTGTGGGACGAGACCGGGGAGCTGTTTTTT. This encodes CASSLWDETGELFF. The chain uses TRBV5-1 and TRBJ2-2; D may correspond to TRBD1 or TRBD2 (5 bases each). Germline V gene sequence: CDR1 SGHRS, CDR2 YFSETQ. The CDR3 consists of 14 residues. Deletions cut 1 base from V and 5 bases from J, with 9 bases between.

A few counts support this clone. The chain carries TRBV19 and TRBJ2-5; D is unclear. Trimming pared 2 bases from V and 0 bases from J, leaving 4 bases between. The CDR3 has 13 amino acids. Germline values: CDR1 LNHDA, CDR2 SQIVND (reference sequence). The CDR3 region is CASSIRYQETQYF. In nucleotides, the CDR3 is TGTGCCAGTAGTATAAGGTACCAAGAGACCCAGTACTTC.

This chain connects TRBV7-9 to TRBJ1-1, with D perhaps matching TRBD1 (5 bases). Germline values: CDR1 SEHNR, CDR2 FQNEAQ (reference sequence). Trimming shortened V by 5 bases and J by 0 bases, and 13 bases separated the two germline ends. The CDR3 contains 15 residues. The CDR3, as DNA: TGTGCCAGCAGCCGCTTGACAGAAATGAACACTGAAGCTTTCTTT. Protein: CASSRLTEMNTEAFF.